This entry lists 32 T cell receptor beta chains sequenced from one sample in a study of blood T cell repertoires in COVID-19. Sequencing used immunoSEQ multiplex PCR; TCRdb keeps in-frame clones, though not all of them. The sample lists tens of thousands of clones, more than 75% occurring once. The material sequenced was peripheral blood. The source of these receptors is a man aged 45 to 65 with active COVID-19.

This sequence joins TRBV19 and TRBJ2-3; D possibly corresponds to TRBD1 (7 bases). Trimming shortened V by 5 bases and J by 5 bases, and 11 bases separated the two germline ends. The CDR3 spans 13 residues. The germline V gene has CDR1 LNHDA and CDR2 SQIVND (reference sequence). CDR3 region: CASSDREEDTQYF. DNA of the CDR3: TGTGCCAGTAGTGACAGGGAGGAAGATACGCAGTATTTT.

The CDR3 DNA follows: TGTGCCTGGAGTGTATCTAGCGGGGCTTACAATGAGCAGTTCTTC. It is translated as CAWSVSSGAYNEQFF. The V and J genes are TRBV30 and TRBJ2-1, with 9 bases aligning to TRBD2. Germline V gene sequence: CDR1 GTSNPN, CDR2 SVGIG (reference sequence). CDR3 length: 15 residues. With 0 bases clipped from V and 4 bases from J, the junction kept 4 bases outside the gene matches.

The gene calls are TRBV28 and TRBJ1-1; no definite D call. Trimming took off 4 bases at V and 1 base at J, with 13 bases between the two ends. The CDR3 contains 15 residues. Germline CDR1 reads MDHEN; CDR2 reads SYDVKM. The CDR3 region is CASSSPPTGNTEAFF. The CDR3 DNA follows: TGTGCCAGCAGTTCCCCGCCAACGGGGAACACTGAAGCTTTCTTT.

This clone has just a few counts. One end of the junction fails to match germline, which may point to a read error. The chain couples TRBV4-1 to TRBJ2-1, with TRBD2 identical over 9 bases. The V gene's germline CDR1 is MGHRA and CDR2 YSYEKL. The CDR3 sequence is 16 residues long. The CDR3 DNA follows: TGCGCCAGCAGCCAGCAGACTAGCGGAATCTACGATGAGCAGTTCTTC. Encoded protein: CASSQQTSGIYDEQFF.

The chain joins TRBV3-1 (or the pseudogene TRBV3-2) to TRBJ2-3; 11 nucleotides match TRBD2. The germline V gene encodes CDR1 LGHDT and CDR2 YNNKEL (reference sequence). V was pared by 3 bases and J by 0 bases, with 5 bases of the junction left unmatched. The CDR3 loop spans 17 amino acids. CDR3 sequence: CASSQLAGGQSTDTQYF. The CDR3 bases are TGTGCCAGCAGCCAGCTAGCGGGGGGCCAGAGCACAGATACGCAGTATTTT.

This clone appeared once. The V and J genes are TRBV7-2 and TRBJ2-5; D gene unclear. Germline CDR1 and CDR2: SGHTA and FQGNSA. V was cut by 5 bases and J by 1 base, with 11 bases left in between. The CDR3 contains 14 residues. CDR3 nucleotide sequence: TGTGCCAGCAGCCCTCAAAACAGCCAAGAGACCCAGTACTTC. Its protein product is CASSPQNSQETQYF.

The chain combines TRBV28 with TRBJ1-5; 7 bases are shared with TRBD1. The CDR3 covers 13 residues. Germline V gene data show CDR1 as MDHEN and CDR2 as SYDVKM. The junction had 3 bases not matched to a gene; V was cut back by 3 bases and J by 7 bases. Written as DNA, the CDR3 is TGTGCCAGCAGTTTGAACAGGGGACAGCCCCAGCATTTT. It is translated as CASSLNRGQPQHF. The full variable domain, in which reference TRBV28 and TRBJ1-5 provide the parts outside the CDR3, is DVKVTQSSRYLVKRTGEKVFLECVQDMDHENMFWYRQDPGLGLRLIYFSYDVKMKEKGDIPEGYSVSREKKERFSLILESASTNQTSMYLCASSLNRGQPQHFGDGTRLSIL.

V is TRBV5-6 and J is TRBJ2-5, with 7 bases fitting TRBD1. J lost 2 bases, V lost 1 base, and 5 bases had no gene match. Germline V gives CDR1 SGHDT, CDR2 YYEEEE. The CDR3 sequence is 15 residues long. The CDR3 spells CASSLYDRVQETQYF. As DNA, the CDR3 is TGTGCCAGCAGCTTGTACGACAGGGTTCAAGAGACCCAGTACTTC.

V and J are TRBV28 and TRBJ1-2; 7 bases line up with TRBD1. From germline, CDR1 is MDHEN and CDR2 SYDVKM. Losses at the gene ends were 5 bases for V and 8 bases for J; bases not matched to a gene: 11. The CDR3 runs 14 residues. DNA for the CDR3: TGTGCCAGCAGTCCAATCGGCAGGGGGTCCGGCTACACCTTC. Translated, it gives CASSPIGRGSGYTF.

This chain links TRBV5-4 with TRBJ2-2; TRBD1 matches 9 bases. After removal of 4 bases from V and 0 bases from J, the junction contained 1 base not matched to a gene. CDR3 length: 15 amino acids. Germline CDR1 reads SGHNT; CDR2 reads YYREEE (reference sequence). The CDR3 protein is CASSRQGANTGELFF. Written as DNA, the CDR3 is TGTGCCAGCAGCCGACAGGGGGCGAACACCGGGGAGCTGTTTTTT.

The chain combines TRBV7-6 with TRBJ2-7; 8 bases align to TRBD1. The CDR3 covers 13 residues. Losses at the gene ends were 4 bases for V and 5 bases for J; bases not matched to a gene: 4. Germline CDR1 is SGHVS and CDR2 is FNYEAQ. Here the CDR3 reads CASSSDRAHEQYF. DNA for the CDR3: TGTGCCAGCAGCTCGGACAGGGCCCACGAGCAGTACTTC.

This chain joins TRBV5-6 and TRBJ1-3; 9 bases agree with TRBD1. The CDR3 has 17 residues. The J segment lost 4 bases and the V segment lost 4 bases, leaving 12 bases of the junction unmatched. Per the germline V gene, CDR1 is SGHDT and CDR2 is YYEEEE. The CDR3 region has the DNA TGTGCCAGCAGCCCACCCGGACAGGGGAGAGCGGGAAACACCATATATTTT. Its protein is CASSPPGQGRAGNTIYF.

V is TRBV3-1 (or the pseudogene TRBV3-2) and J is TRBJ1-2; D uncertain. This CDR3 comprises 18 residues. In germline, CDR1 is LGHDT, CDR2 YNNKEL (reference sequence). Trimming removed 4 bases from V and 4 bases from J, with 25 bases in between. The CDR3 sequence: CASSLRLATRGTIYGYTF. CDR3 DNA sequence: TGTGCCAGCAGCCTACGACTCGCGACACGGGGAACGATCTATGGCTACACCTTC.

This clone turned up a few times. This sequence joins TRBV5-1 and TRBJ2-7, with 11 bases matching TRBD2. This CDR3 contains 16 residues. Germline CDR1 reads SGHRS; CDR2 reads YFSETQ. V shed 4 bases and J 5 bases; nucleotides not matched to a gene: 11. The CDR3 region is CASSLVGLAGGNEQYF. The CDR3 DNA reads TGCGCCAGCAGCCTCGTAGGGCTAGCGGGAGGAAACGAGCAGTACTTC.

This clone was picked up a small number of times. V usage is TRBV7-8 and J usage is TRBJ2-2; D may be TRBD2 (6 bases). Deletions cut 6 bases from V and 6 bases from J, with 17 bases between. CDR1 SGHVS and CDR2 FQNEAQ come from the germline V gene. The CDR3 contains 15 residues. The CDR3 sequence: CASRPPGTWAGELFF. The CDR3 DNA follows: TGTGCCAGCAGACCTCCCGGGACTTGGGCCGGGGAGCTGTTTTTT.

The CDR3 spells CASSLTPLAGGRNEQFF. CDR3 nucleotides: TGTGCCAGCAGCTTAACCCCTCTAGCGGGAGGGCGCAATGAGCAGTTCTTC. The chain links TRBV7-2 to TRBJ2-1; 12 bases align to TRBD2. V dropped 2 bases and J dropped 6; count of bases not matched to a gene: 8. CDR1 and CDR2 from the germline V gene are SGHTA and FQGNSA. The CDR3 has 17 residues.

This clone was counted between two and nine times. V is TRBV3-1 (or the pseudogene TRBV3-2) and J is TRBJ1-1; a weak D match, TRBD1 (6 bases). The CDR3 has 16 amino acids. Germline CDR1 LGHDT, CDR2 YNNKEL (reference sequence). Trimming cost V 2 bases and J 1 base, with 14 bases left between them. CDR3 sequence (DNA): TGTGCCAGCAGCCAAAGAGGGCAGGGGAAGAACACTGAAGCTTTCTTT. It is translated as CASSQRGQGKNTEAFF.

The CDR3 protein is CSVRTGYEQYF. For the CDR3, the DNA is TGCAGCGTTCGGACAGGCTACGAGCAGTACTTC. The rearrangement links TRBV29-1 to TRBJ2-7, with 7 bases fitting TRBD1. The CDR3 length is 11 residues. Germline V gene data show CDR1 as SQVTM and CDR2 as ANQGSEA. Trimming removed 5 bases from V and 3 bases from J; junction bases left unmatched: 1.

The CDR3 sequence is CASSLGGGGRNEKLFF. In nucleotides, the CDR3 is TGTGCCAGCAGCTTGGGAGGGGGAGGGCGCAATGAAAAACTGTTTTTT. The J gene is TRBJ1-4, the V gene TRBV5-4; the D gene is possibly TRBD1 (6 bases). The CDR3 covers 16 residues. CDR1 and CDR2 (germline): SGHNT, YYREEE (reference sequence). The V and J ends lost 0 bases and 5 bases respectively, with 14 bases between them.

CDR3: CASSTGTSGYNEQFF. The DNA for the CDR3 is TGCGCCAGCAGCACCGGGACTAGCGGCTACAATGAGCAGTTCTTC. The chain uses TRBV5-1 and TRBJ2-1; 11 positions agree with TRBD2. CDR1 and CDR2 from the germline V gene are SGHRS and YFSETQ. Germline trimming cut 4 bases from V and 3 bases from J; bases unmatched to any gene: 3. The CDR3 spans 15 residues.

The chain is built from TRBV5-6 and TRBJ2-1; D is perhaps TRBD1 (6 bases). The CDR3 runs 13 residues. Germline V CDR1 and CDR2: SGHDT, YYEEEE. The V end was cut by 4 bases, the J end by 6 bases, with 11 bases between. The CDR3 is CASSPTGFNEQFF. The CDR3 DNA reads as TGTGCCAGCAGCCCAACAGGGTTCAATGAGCAGTTCTTC.

This chain links TRBV19 with TRBJ1-1; TRBD1 aligns across 7 bases. Unmatched junction bases numbered 10, after V lost 7 bases and J lost 2 bases. This CDR3 spans 15 amino acids. The germline CDR1 and CDR2 sequences are LNHDA and SQIVND (reference sequence). CDR3 nucleotide sequence: TGTGCCAGTATCGGAATCCAGGGGGGAAACACTGAAGCTTTCTTT. It encodes CASIGIQGGNTEAFF.

This clone has just a few counts. The chain has TRBV6-5 and TRBJ2-3, with D perhaps matching TRBD1 (8 bases). Per the germline V gene, CDR1 is MNHEY and CDR2 is SVGAGI. The CDR3 loop spans 14 amino acids. The V end was cut by 5 bases, the J end by 5 bases, with 14 bases between. CDR3 nucleotide sequence: TGTGCCAGCAGTCGAACAGGGGGGGGAGATACGCAGTATTTT. This translates into CASSRTGGGDTQYF.

The chain couples TRBV2 to TRBJ2-5; D is possibly TRBD1 (6 bases). V shed 6 bases and J shed 2 bases, with 10 bases lying between them. CDR3 length: 13 amino acids. Germline-derived CDR1 and CDR2 are SNHLY and FYNNEI. The CDR3 DNA sequence: TGTGCCAGCAGCGTGGACAGACAAGAGACCCAGTACTTC. Translating it yields CASSVDRQETQYF.

The chain combines TRBV29-1 with TRBJ2-2; TRBD1 is a possible D gene (6 bases). CDR3 length: 15 residues. Germline V lookup: CDR1 SQVTM, CDR2 ANQGSEA. V lost 4 bases and J lost 6, with 18 bases in between. CDR3 loop: CSVGSGVVGAGELFF. The CDR3 region has the DNA TGCAGCGTTGGGTCAGGGGTTGTGGGCGCCGGGGAGCTGTTTTTT.

The V gene is TRBV2, the J gene TRBJ1-5, with 7 nucleotides matching TRBD1. This CDR3 contains 15 residues. Germline values: CDR1 SNHLY, CDR2 FYNNEI. V was clipped by 5 bases and J by 4 bases; unmatched bases: 8. The CDR3 DNA reads as TGTGCCAGCAGTCAGGACAGGCTTGGGAATCAGCCCCAGCATTTT. Protein: CASSQDRLGNQPQHF.

This chain uses TRBV7-9 with TRBJ2-1; 10 bases are shared with TRBD2. V trimming: 2 bases; J trimming: 10 bases; junction bases outside the gene matches: 8. This CDR3 contains 15 residues. Germline CDR1 is SEHNR and CDR2 is FQNEAQ (reference sequence). The CDR3 sequence: CASSLTLAGGNEQFF. In nucleotides, the CDR3 is TGTGCCAGCAGCTTAACCTTAGCGGGGGGCAACGAGCAGTTCTTC.

The V and J genes are TRBV7-9 and TRBJ1-6, with D tentatively TRBD1 (6 bases). Germline CDR1 SEHNR, CDR2 FQNEAQ (reference sequence). V gave up 5 bases and J gave up 7 bases, with 12 bases separating them. CDR3 size: 14 residues. CDR3 nucleotides: TGTGCCAGCAGCCACGACAGGTCCAATTCACCCCTCCACTTT. It specifies CASSHDRSNSPLHF.

This rearrangement joins TRBV7-2 to TRBJ2-5; D unresolved. The germline V and J ends were trimmed by 1 base and 9 bases, with 15 bases remaining between them. Germline CDR1 SGHTA, CDR2 FQGNSA. The CDR3 consists of 14 residues. The CDR3 nucleotides are TGTGCCAGCAGCTTAGTTAGCCTAGGCGTGTCCCAGTACTTC. This sequence encodes CASSLVSLGVSQYF.

The rearrangement joins TRBV7-9 to TRBJ2-1, with D unresolved. Germline CDR1 is SEHNR and CDR2 is FQNEAQ (reference sequence). The CDR3 spans 13 residues. Trimming took 5 bases from V and 7 from J, leaving 12 bases between them. In DNA form, the CDR3 reads TGTGCCAGCAGCCGCCCAAACTCGAATGAGCAGTTCTTC. It codes for CASSRPNSNEQFF.

This rearrangement joins TRBV3-1 (or the pseudogene TRBV3-2) to TRBJ1-1, with D maybe TRBD1 (6 bases). In germline, CDR1 is LGHDT, CDR2 YNNKEL (reference sequence). Trimming took off 1 base at V and 3 bases at J, with 15 bases between the two ends. CDR3 length: 16 residues. The CDR3 DNA follows: TGTGCCAGCAGCCAAGCGGTCAGGGGCTGGGACACTGAAGCTTTCTTT. It encodes CASSQAVRGWDTEAFF.

V is TRBV7-2 and J is TRBJ2-1; TRBD2 agrees at 8 bases. V trimming: 5 bases; J trimming: 6 bases; junction bases outside the gene matches: 9. The germline V gene has CDR1 SGHTA and CDR2 FQGNSA. CDR3 size: 15 residues. The DNA for the CDR3 is TGTGCCAGCAGCGCCAGCAGCGGGAGCATCAATGAGCAGTTCTTC. Protein product: CASSASSGSINEQFF.